A single sample is the source of the 17 T cell receptor beta chains below, sequenced in a study of cytomegalovirus exposure and HLA in healthy donors. Primers for the PCR totalled 60 Vbeta and 13 Jbeta. Profiling relied on immunoSEQ multiplex PCR, and the TCRdb table lists in-frame clones only, not all of them. The sample contains more than 80,000 clones, about 70% of which appear only once. Source material: PBMCs. These receptors originate from a boy aged 10-17 years in good health and CMV-seronegative.

The chain recombines TRBV5-6 with TRBJ2-5; 8 bases agree with TRBD1. The CDR3 extends over 15 amino acids. CDR1 is SGHDT and CDR2 is YYEEEE in the germline V gene. Trimming cost V 1 base and J 5 bases; bases outside gene matches: 7. CDR3 sequence reads: CASSLRQGKLETQYF. The DNA of the CDR3 is TGTGCCAGCAGCTTGAGACAGGGGAAGTTGGAGACCCAGTACTTC.

The gene calls are TRBV2 and TRBJ2-7, with TRBD1 matching over 10 bases. V lost 9 bases to trimming and J lost 7 bases; unmatched junction nucleotides: 9. Germline loops: CDR1 SNHLY, CDR2 FYNNEI. The CDR3 sequence is 13 residues long. The CDR3 here is CASDGTGEGEQYF. Here the CDR3 DNA reads TGTGCCAGTGATGGGACAGGGGAGGGGGAGCAGTACTTC. The full variable domain, with the rest looked up from reference TRBV2 and TRBJ2-7, is EPEVTQTPSHQVTQMGQEVILRCVPISNHLYFYWYRQILGQKVEFLVSFYNNEISEKSEIFDDQFSVERPDGSNFTLKIRSTKLEDSAMYFCASDGTGEGEQYFGPGTRLTVT.

This clone was detected only a few times. V usage is TRBV2 and J usage is TRBJ2-1; 9 bases agree with TRBD2. Germline V gene data show CDR1 as SNHLY and CDR2 as FYNNEI. V was clipped by 4 bases and J by 4 bases; unmatched bases: 5. The CDR3 totals 15 residues. CDR3 coding DNA: TGTGCCAGCAGTGTGGGTAGCGGGAGTTACAATGAGCAGTTCTTC. It specifies CASSVGSGSYNEQFF.

This clone was counted a single time. This chain links TRBV5-1 with TRBJ2-2; 8 bases match TRBD2. Germline CDR1 and CDR2: SGHRS and YFSETQ. CDR3 length: 16 residues. Trimming took 1 base from V and 1 from J; bases not matched to a gene: 3. The CDR3 loop reads CASSLPSGLNTGELFF. For the CDR3, the DNA is TGCGCCAGCAGCTTGCCTAGCGGGTTGAACACCGGGGAGCTGTTTTTT.

The table lists this clone with a few counts. The chain couples TRBV19 to TRBJ1-5; 9 nucleotides align to TRBD1. Germline CDR1 and CDR2: LNHDA and SQIVND (reference sequence). The J segment lost 0 bases and the V segment lost 6 bases, leaving 9 bases of the junction unmatched. The CDR3 runs to 17 residues. The CDR3 spells CASRRDREGYSNQPQHF. The CDR3 DNA is TGTGCCAGTAGGCGGGACAGGGAGGGTTATAGCAATCAGCCCCAGCATTTT.

This clone was observed a few times. This chain joins TRBV4-2 and TRBJ2-7; 9 bases fit TRBD2. Per the germline V gene, CDR1 is LGHNA and CDR2 is YNFKEQ. The ends lost 0 bases at V and 6 bases at J; junction bases unmatched: 21. This CDR3 spans 20 amino acids. CDR3 nucleotide sequence: TGTGCCAGCAGCCAAGACAGGCCTAGCGGGACCCTGGCTGGCGCGAGCGAGCAGTACTTC. It codes for CASSQDRPSGTLAGASEQYF.

In this sample, this clone turned up once. The rearrangement links TRBV5-6 to TRBJ2-7, with 8 bases lining up with TRBD2. The trim removed 1 base at V and 5 bases at J, leaving 17 bases unmatched. The V gene's germline CDR1 is SGHDT and CDR2 YYEEEE. This CDR3 is 18 amino acids long. CDR3 in amino acids: CASSLFATSDSGGNEQYF. The CDR3, as DNA: TGTGCCAGCAGCTTGTTTGCGACTAGCGACAGTGGGGGGAACGAGCAGTACTTC.

This CDR3 reads CATSRAPQGVIQPQHF. CDR3 nucleotides: TGTGCCACCAGCAGAGCTCCGCAGGGGGTCATTCAGCCCCAGCATTTT. This sequence joins TRBV15 and TRBJ1-5, with 7 bases that match TRBD1. V was clipped by 1 base and J by 6 bases; unmatched bases: 9. CDR3 length equals 16 residues. Germline-derived CDR1 and CDR2 are LNHNV and YYDKDF (reference sequence).

The sample holds one count of this clone. V usage is TRBV10-1 and J usage is TRBJ2-3; possibly TRBD1 for D (5 bases). The ends were cut back, 2 bases at V and 4 bases at J, with 10 bases in the middle. Germline CDR1 reads WNHNN; CDR2 reads SYGVQD (reference sequence). This CDR3 comprises 14 residues. The CDR3 region has the DNA TGCGCCAGCAGTGAGAGGGGTGGGGCAGATACGCAGTATTTT. Amino acids: CASSERGGADTQYF.

This chain joins TRBV5-1 and TRBJ1-3; 11 bases fit TRBD1. Germline loops: CDR1 SGHRS, CDR2 YFSETQ. CDR3 length: 15 residues. V was pared by 4 bases and J by 6 bases, with 6 bases of the junction left unmatched. CDR3 nucleotide sequence: TGCGCCAGCAGCCCACGGACAGGGGGCGAAAACACCATATATTTT. This codes for CASSPRTGGENTIYF.

CDR3: CASSTYSNQPQHF. Here the CDR3 DNA reads TGTGCCAGCTCTACGTATAGCAATCAGCCCCAGCATTTT. The gene calls are TRBV2 and TRBJ1-5, with no clear D. The CDR3 is 13 amino acids. V lost 8 bases and J 0 bases, leaving 8 bases between the germline ends. Per germline, CDR1 SNHLY and CDR2 FYNNEI.

V is TRBV9 and J is TRBJ1-2, with D perhaps TRBD1 (5 bases). The length of the CDR3 is 12 residues. CDR1 and CDR2 from the germline V gene are SGDLS and YYNGEE. V lost 6 bases and J 5 bases, leaving 11 bases between the germline ends. CDR3 in amino acids: CASTDGGYGYTF. The CDR3 DNA is TGTGCCAGCACGGACGGGGGATATGGCTACACCTTC.

This chain joins TRBV10-3 and TRBJ1-1, with D possibly TRBD1 on 6 matching bases. This CDR3 is built from 15 residues. Trimming stripped 7 bases from V and 0 bases from J, with 15 bases between. Per germline, CDR1 ENHRY and CDR2 SYGVKD. In DNA, the CDR3 is TGTGCCATCAAAGCGGACAGCGCCTTGAACACTGAAGCTTTCTTT. Its protein is CAIKADSALNTEAFF.

This clone was counted a single time. The chain links TRBV5-4 to TRBJ2-5; 8 bases are shared with TRBD1. The CDR3 loop spans 16 amino acids. Germline assignment: CDR1 SGHNT and CDR2 YYREEE (reference sequence). V was pared by 3 bases and J by 5 bases, with 12 bases of the junction left unmatched. The CDR3 DNA reads TGTGCCAGCAGCTCGGGGTGGACAGGGAGACCGGAGACCCAGTACTTC. Its translation is CASSSGWTGRPETQYF.

This clone showed up just once. The DNA of the CDR3 is TGTGCCAGCAGCTGGGACTATACAAATGAGCAGTTCTTC. Protein sequence: CASSWDYTNEQFF. The chain carries TRBV5-4 and TRBJ2-1; TRBD2 agrees at 7 bases. V lost 3 bases to trimming and J lost 7 bases; unmatched junction nucleotides: 4. Germline CDR1 SGHNT, CDR2 YYREEE (reference sequence). The CDR3 extends over 13 amino acids.

This clone appeared a single time. V usage is TRBV6-6 and J usage is TRBJ1-1; a possible D gene is TRBD1 (6 bases). V shed 4 bases and J shed 1 base, with 16 bases lying between them. The CDR3 covers 16 residues. The germline V gene encodes CDR1 MNHNY and CDR2 SVGAGI (reference sequence). The CDR3 here is CASSSPPTGKNTEAFF. The DNA of the CDR3 is TGTGCCAGCAGTTCACCACCGACAGGAAAGAACACTGAAGCTTTCTTT.

V and J are TRBV28 and TRBJ2-4, with D uncertain. The CDR3 extends over 13 amino acids. V shed 5 bases and J shed 9 bases, with 14 bases lying between them. Germline loops: CDR1 MDHEN, CDR2 SYDVKM. CDR3 region: CASSPFDMTIQYF. As DNA, the CDR3 is TGTGCCAGCAGTCCCTTCGACATGACCATTCAGTACTTC.